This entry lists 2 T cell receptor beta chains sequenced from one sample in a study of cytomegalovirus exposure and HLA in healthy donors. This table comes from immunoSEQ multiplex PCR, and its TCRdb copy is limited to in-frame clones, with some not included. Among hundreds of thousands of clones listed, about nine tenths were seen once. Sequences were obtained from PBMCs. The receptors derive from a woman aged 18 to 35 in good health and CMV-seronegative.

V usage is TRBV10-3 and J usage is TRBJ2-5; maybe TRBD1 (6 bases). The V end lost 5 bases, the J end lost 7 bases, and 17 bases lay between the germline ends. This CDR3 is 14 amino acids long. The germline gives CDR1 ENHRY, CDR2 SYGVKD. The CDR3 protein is CAISSGTPPWTQYF. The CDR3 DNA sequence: TGTGCCATCAGTTCCGGGACACCACCGTGGACCCAGTACTTC.

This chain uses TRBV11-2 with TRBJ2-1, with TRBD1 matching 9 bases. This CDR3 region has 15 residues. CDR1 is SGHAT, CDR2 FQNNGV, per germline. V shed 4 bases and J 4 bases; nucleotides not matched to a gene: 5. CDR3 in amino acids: CASSSRQGDYNEQFF. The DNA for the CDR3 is TGTGCCAGCAGCTCGCGACAGGGGGATTACAATGAGCAGTTCTTC.